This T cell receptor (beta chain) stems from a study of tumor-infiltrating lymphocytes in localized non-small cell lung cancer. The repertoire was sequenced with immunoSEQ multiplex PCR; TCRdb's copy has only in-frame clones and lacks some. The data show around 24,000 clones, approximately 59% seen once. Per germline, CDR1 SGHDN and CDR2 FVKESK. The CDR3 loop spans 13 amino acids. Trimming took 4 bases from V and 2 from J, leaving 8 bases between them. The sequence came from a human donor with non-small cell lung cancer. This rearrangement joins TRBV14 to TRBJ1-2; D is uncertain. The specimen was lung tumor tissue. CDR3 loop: CASSPQKNYGYTF. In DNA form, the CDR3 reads TGTGCCAGCAGCCCACAGAAGAACTATGGCTACACCTTC.